These 31 T cell receptor beta chains share one sample of origin, sequenced in a study of neurological immune-mediated disorders. Each CDR3 protein gets one entry after TCRdb re-called the 5' RACE reads with MiXCR. Among 75,000 to 90,000 distinct CDR3 sequences listed, around 10% were seen once. Sequencing was done on a sample of PBMCs. These receptors were obtained from a man aged 40-49 years in good health.

This clonotype was detected many times. V is TRBV6-5 and J is TRBJ1-3; weak D call: TRBD1 (5 bases). The ends were cut back, 5 bases at V and 0 bases at J, with 14 bases in the middle. The CDR3 covers 16 residues. CDR1 is MNHEY, CDR2 SVGAGI, per germline. This CDR3 is CASSPTVFDSGNTIYF. CDR3 nucleotide sequence: TGTGCCAGCAGTCCGACAGTTTTCGACTCTGGAAACACCATATATTTT.

The chain is built from TRBV7-9 and TRBJ2-5; tentatively, D is TRBD1 or TRBD2 (5 bases each). Germline values: CDR1 SEHNR, CDR2 FQNEAQ (reference sequence). Trimming removed 5 bases at V and 7 bases at J, with 26 bases between. This CDR3 is 17 amino acids long. CDR3 residues: CASSPPGDGIPEATQYF. In nucleotides, the CDR3 is TGTGCCAGCAGCCCGCCTGGGGACGGTATCCCCGAGGCGACCCAGTACTTC.

This clonotype was recorded many times. The chain couples TRBV6-2 or TRBV6-3 to TRBJ2-7; 13 bases are a match to TRBD2. Germline V gives CDR1 MNHEY, CDR2 SVGEGT. This CDR3 spans 14 amino acids. V trimming: 8 bases; J trimming: 6 bases; junction bases outside the gene matches: 7. The CDR3 coding sequence is TGTGCCAGCCGACCCGGGACTAGCGGGACCGAGCAGTACTTC. This gives the protein CASRPGTSGTEQYF.

At least ten counts were recorded for this clonotype. The rearrangement links TRBV6-1 to TRBJ2-2; D remains ambiguous. The germline gives CDR1 MNHNS, CDR2 SASEGT. The CDR3 has 13 amino acids. V was pared by 2 bases and J by 3 bases, with 4 bases between. The CDR3 DNA follows: TGTGCCAGCAGTGAAACCTACACCGGGGAGCTGTTTTTT. Translated: CASSETYTGELFF.

This clonotype was picked up many times. The chain joins TRBV15 to TRBJ1-6, with D tentatively TRBD1 (6 bases). Germline V gene data show CDR1 as LNHNV and CDR2 as YYDKDF (reference sequence). V was shortened by 5 bases and J by 10 bases, with 18 bases between the two germline ends. The CDR3 loop spans 15 amino acids. The CDR3: CATSFKKGGNSPLHF. The DNA of the CDR3 is TGTGCCACCAGCTTCAAGAAGGGGGGTAACTCACCCCTCCACTTT. Complete variable domain (other parts from reference TRBV15 and TRBJ1-6): DAMVIQNPRYQVTQFGKPVTLSCSQTLNHNVMYWYQQKSSQAPKLLFHYYDKDFNNEADTPDNFQSRRPNTSFCFLDIRSPGLGDTAMYLCATSFKKGGNSPLHFGNGTRLTVT.

This clonotype has ten or more counts. The rearrangement joins TRBV6-1 to TRBJ1-1; TRBD1 is a possible D gene (5 bases). The CDR3 spans 13 residues. V lost 6 bases, J lost 4 bases, and 12 bases lay in between. Germline CDR1 is MNHNS and CDR2 is SASEGT. CDR3: CASRAAGGTEAFF. CDR3 DNA: TGTGCCAGCAGGGCCGCGGGGGGCACTGAAGCTTTCTTT.

This clonotype appeared many times. The CDR3 nucleotides read TGTGCCAGCAGCCGCGGACAGGGGGCTTACAATGAGCAGTTCTTC. This encodes CASSRGQGAYNEQFF. V usage is TRBV7-2 and J usage is TRBJ2-1; TRBD1 matches 11 bases. The CDR3 covers 15 residues. The V gene's germline CDR1 is SGHTA and CDR2 FQGNSA. Trimming took 5 bases from V and 4 from J; bases not matched to a gene: 4.

In this sample, this clonotype turned up many times. This rearrangement joins TRBV12-3 or TRBV12-4 to TRBJ2-7; D remains unclear. This CDR3 has 12 amino acids. V lost 5 bases and J lost 3, with 8 bases in between. The CDR3 is CASSPLGYEQYF. The CDR3 DNA is TGTGCCAGCAGTCCCCTAGGCTACGAGCAGTACTTC.

The rearrangement joins TRBV5-4 to TRBJ2-7; 7 bases agree with TRBD1. V trimming: 3 bases; J trimming: 7 bases; junction bases outside the gene matches: 13. This CDR3 spans 15 amino acids. From germline, CDR1 is SGHNT and CDR2 YYREEE (reference sequence). The CDR3 protein is CASSSQGTPLREQYF. DNA of the CDR3: TGTGCCAGCAGCTCACAGGGGACCCCCCTACGAGAGCAGTACTTC.

The sample holds many counts of this clonotype. This chain connects TRBV10-2 to TRBJ2-4; 12 bases are shared with TRBD2. Trimming cost V 9 bases and J 2 bases; bases outside gene matches: 5. Germline V gene data show CDR1 as WSHSY and CDR2 as SAAADI. The CDR3 runs to 15 residues. The CDR3 DNA reads TGCGCCAGTACTGGGACTAGCGGGTCCAAAAACATTCAGTACTTC. The encoded protein is CASTGTSGSKNIQYF.

This clonotype was detected many times. This rearrangement joins TRBV2 to TRBJ1-6, with 8 bases matching TRBD1. With 1 base clipped from V and 9 bases from J, the junction kept 2 bases outside the gene matches. The CDR3 has 14 residues. Germline CDR1 and CDR2: SNHLY and FYNNEI. The CDR3 loop reads CASSEDRGSSPLHF. CDR3 nucleotide sequence: TGTGCCAGCAGTGAAGACAGGGGGAGTTCACCCCTCCACTTT.

This clonotype was observed at least ten times. This sequence joins TRBV18 and TRBJ1-4; TRBD1 is a possible D gene (5 bases). V was pared by 4 bases and J by 1 base, with 19 bases between. Germline CDR1 is KGHSH and CDR2 is LQKENI. This CDR3 has 18 residues. CDR3 sequence (DNA): TGTGCCAGCTCACGTAATCCCGGGCCGCAGGGAACTAATGAAAAACTGTTTTTT. It yields the protein CASSRNPGPQGTNEKLFF.

This clonotype was seen ten or more times. The chain has TRBV7-3 and TRBJ2-3, with 8 bases identical to TRBD2. This CDR3 is built from 13 residues. The trim removed 7 bases at V and 6 bases at J, leaving 6 bases unmatched. CDR1 SGHTA and CDR2 FQGTGA come from the germline V gene. CDR3 nucleotides: TGTGCCAGCAAAGCGGGGGCCGGGGATACGCAGTATTTT. Amino acid sequence: CASKAGAGDTQYF.

This chain joins TRBV16 and TRBJ2-7; TRBD2 matches 7 bases. V was clipped by 1 base and J by 6 bases; unmatched bases: 9. Looked up from germline, CDR1 is KGHSY and CDR2 is FQNENV. The length of the CDR3 is 15 residues. The CDR3 spells CASSQWSGIEGEQYF. CDR3 bases: TGTGCCAGCAGCCAATGGAGCGGGATAGAGGGCGAGCAGTACTTC.

This clonotype was recorded at least ten times. The chain combines TRBV11-2 with TRBJ2-1; 9 bases agree with TRBD2. V trimming: 2 bases; J trimming: 8 bases; junction bases outside the gene matches: 7. The CDR3 length is 15 residues. Germline CDR1 SGHAT, CDR2 FQNNGV. The DNA for the CDR3 is TGTGCCAGCAGCTTAACCCTAGCGGGGCTCGATGAGCAGTTCTTC. Amino acid sequence: CASSLTLAGLDEQFF.

This clonotype was seen at least ten times. The genes are TRBV14 and TRBJ2-1, with 7 bases that match TRBD2. This CDR3 contains 14 residues. The junction had 3 bases not matched to a gene; V was cut back by 0 bases and J by 7 bases. The germline V gene encodes CDR1 SGHDN and CDR2 FVKESK. DNA of the CDR3: TGTGCCAGCAGCCAAGAGTCGGGAGGTAATGAGCAGTTCTTC. This gives the protein CASSQESGGNEQFF.

This clonotype came up many times. The chain has TRBV12-3 or TRBV12-4 and TRBJ1-2, with D possibly TRBD1 on 5 matching bases. V was clipped by 7 bases and J by 2 bases, with 11 bases between them. The CDR3 loop spans 13 amino acids. The CDR3 protein is CASNLDSNYGYTF. The CDR3 coding sequence is TGTGCCAGCAACCTAGACAGCAACTATGGCTACACCTTC.

In this sample, this clonotype turned up many times. The V and J genes are TRBV18 and TRBJ2-1; D gene unclear. From germline, CDR1 is KGHSH and CDR2 LQKENI. The V end lost 0 bases, the J end lost 5 bases, and 14 bases lay between the germline ends. The CDR3 extends over 16 amino acids. The CDR3 nucleotides are TGTGCCAGCTCACCACCGTACAGCACAATAAACAATGAGCAGTTCTTC. Translated, it gives CASSPPYSTINNEQFF.

This clonotype was observed many times. In DNA, the CDR3 is TGTGCCAGCAGCTTCGGGCAACTGGACTACCAGTACTTC. This encodes CASSFGQLDYQYF. V gene TRBV7-2 combines with J gene TRBJ2-7, with D possibly being TRBD2 (6 bases). Trimming removed 3 bases at V and 10 bases at J, with 16 bases between. Germline V CDR1 and CDR2: SGHTA, FQGNSA. This CDR3 comprises 13 residues. Combining the CDR3 with reference TRBV7-2 and TRBJ2-7 gives the whole variable domain GAGVSQSPSNKVTEKGKDVELRCDPISGHTALYWYRQSLGQGLEFLIYFQGNSAPDKSGLPSDRFSAERTGGSVSTLTIQRTQQEDSAVYLCASSFGQLDYQYFGPGTRLTVT.

This clonotype was counted at least ten times. The CDR3 DNA is TGTGCCAGCAGTGGAGCTGGAAACACCATATATTTT. Its translation is CASSGAGNTIYF. This chain links TRBV12-3 or TRBV12-4 with TRBJ1-3; the D is unclear. This CDR3 region has 12 residues. Trimming cost V 5 bases and J 2 bases, with 4 bases left between them.

This clonotype was found many times. The genes are TRBV7-3 and TRBJ2-5; 9 bases agree with TRBD2. CDR3 size: 15 residues. V lost 5 bases and J lost 4; bases outside the gene matches: 8. Germline-derived CDR1 and CDR2 are SGHTA and FQGTGA. This CDR3 reads CASSASGGPLETQYF. The CDR3 region has the DNA TGTGCCAGCAGCGCGAGCGGGGGGCCGTTAGAGACCCAGTACTTC.

There are many counts of this clonotype. V gene TRBV6-5 combines with J gene TRBJ1-2, with no clear D. CDR1 MNHEY and CDR2 SVGAGI come from the germline V gene. Trimming removed 5 bases at V and 0 bases at J, with 13 bases between. The CDR3 is made up of 15 amino acids. This chain's CDR3 is CASSALRNTNYGYTF. CDR3 DNA sequence: TGTGCCAGCAGTGCCCTTAGGAACACTAACTATGGCTACACCTTC.

This clonotype has a count of ten or more. The chain combines TRBV5-4 with TRBJ1-6, with 9 bases fitting TRBD1. Germline V CDR1 and CDR2: SGHNT, YYREEE (reference sequence). The CDR3 sequence is 15 residues long. J gave up 10 bases and V 4 bases, and 9 bases lay outside the gene matches. CDR3 protein: CASSAYRGRISPLHF. The CDR3 bases are TGTGCCAGCAGCGCATACAGGGGGCGAATATCACCCCTCCACTTT.

This clonotype was observed at least ten times. The chain uses TRBV7-2 and TRBJ2-5, with 9 bases matching TRBD2. Germline V gives CDR1 SGHTA, CDR2 FQGNSA. This CDR3 has 15 residues. The ends lost 0 bases at V and 2 bases at J; junction bases unmatched: 1. The CDR3 bases are TGTGCCAGCAGCTTAGCAGCGGGGGGACAAGAGACCCAGTACTTC. Protein product: CASSLAAGGQETQYF.

This clonotype was recorded many times. The J gene is TRBJ2-7, the V gene TRBV29-1, with 9 bases that match TRBD1. The germline V gene encodes CDR1 SQVTM and CDR2 ANQGSEA. J gave up 11 bases and V 7 bases, and 15 bases lay outside the gene matches. The CDR3 contains 13 residues. The CDR3 coding sequence is TGCAGCGGACGGACAGGGGAAACCCTAGAGGAGTACTTC. Residues: CSGRTGETLEEYF.

Ten or more counts support this clonotype. The chain is built from TRBV7-7 and TRBJ2-5; tentative D call: TRBD1 (5 bases). Per the germline V gene, CDR1 is SSHAT and CDR2 is FNYEAQ (reference sequence). Between the trimmed V and J ends, which lost 5 bases and 5 bases, there was a span of 12 bases. The CDR3 runs to 13 residues. Here the CDR3 DNA reads TGTGCCAGCAGCATCAGGGATGGCGAGACCCAGTACTTC. Residues: CASSIRDGETQYF.

The CDR3 here is CASSLGYNQPQHF. In DNA, the CDR3 is TGTGCCAGTTCCCTCGGGTACAATCAGCCCCAGCATTTT. The V call is TRBV6-5, the J call TRBJ1-5; D call uncertain. There are 13 residues in the CDR3. V was shortened by 9 bases and J by 3 bases, with 12 bases between the two germline ends. CDR1 and CDR2 from the germline V gene are MNHEY and SVGAGI.

This clonotype was recorded at least ten times. The rearrangement joins TRBV6-1 to TRBJ1-1; D call uncertain. The CDR3 runs to 11 residues. CDR1 and CDR2 (germline): MNHNS, SASEGT. Trimming shortened V by 1 base and J by 7 bases, and 4 bases separated the two germline ends. CDR3 DNA: TGTGCCAGCAGTGAAGTTGGTGAAGCTTTCTTT. Amino acid sequence: CASSEVGEAFF.

The rearrangement uses TRBV28 and TRBJ2-1; possibly TRBD1 for D (5 bases). Germline CDR1 MDHEN, CDR2 SYDVKM. Between the trimmed V and J ends, which lost 5 bases and 3 bases, there was a span of 8 bases. This CDR3 region has 13 residues. CDR3 coding DNA: TGTGCCAGCAGTGTACAGGACTACAATGAGCAGTTCTTC. Protein: CASSVQDYNEQFF.

This clonotype was counted at least ten times. V is TRBV20-1 and J is TRBJ2-3; TRBD2 agrees at 7 bases. The CDR3 covers 14 residues. Germline CDR1 is DFQATT and CDR2 is SNEGSKA (reference sequence). V shed 1 base and J 3 bases; nucleotides not matched to a gene: 4. CDR3 sequence reads: CSARGARGTDTQYF. DNA of the CDR3: TGCAGTGCTAGAGGAGCGCGGGGGACAGATACGCAGTATTTT.

This clonotype was observed at least ten times. The rearrangement joins TRBV6-1 to TRBJ1-5, with TRBD1 matching over 7 bases. There are 13 residues in the CDR3. The V and J ends lost 6 bases and 5 bases, in that order; junction bases with no gene match: 4. Germline lookup yields CDR1 MNHNS and CDR2 SASEGT. Here the CDR3 reads CASSQQGYQPQHF. CDR3 in DNA: TGTGCCAGCAGCCAACAGGGGTATCAGCCCCAGCATTTT.